Included here is one T cell receptor beta chain sequence, with context. These data originate in a study of blood T cell repertoires in COVID-19. The repertoire was sequenced with immunoSEQ multiplex PCR; TCRdb's copy has only in-frame clones and lacks some. The sample yields a few hundred thousand clones, about 86% seen once. This receptor was identified in a man aged 30 to 39 with acute COVID-19. Sequences were obtained from PBMCs or T cells enriched from blood (not recorded which).

CDR3 DNA: TGTGCCAGCTTTACCGGGACAGGCTCGAACACTGAAGCTTTCTTT. It translates to CASFTGTGSNTEAFF. The V gene is TRBV4-2, the J gene TRBJ1-1, with 8 nucleotides matching TRBD1. J gave up 1 base and V 8 bases, and 9 bases lay outside the gene matches. This CDR3 has 15 amino acids. CDR1 is LGHNA and CDR2 is YNFKEQ in the germline V gene.